The rows below give T cell receptor beta chains drawn from one sample of a study of blood T cell repertoires in COVID-19. Here immunoSEQ multiplex PCR was the method, and the copy in TCRdb shows in-frame clones only, minus some. The sample holds 300,000 to 400,000 clones, 88% seen once. The source material was peripheral blood. All receptors come from a woman in her forties or fifties with active or convalescent COVID-19. The CDR3 runs from the conserved cysteine through the conserved F or W. The D gene is left open where the match is weak. Clone size appears in some rows only: once, few, many, or a class for an expanded clone.

V gene	J gene	D gene	clone size	CDR3 protein	CDR3 DNA
TRBV4-2	TRBJ1-1	.	.	CASSQVEFRTEAFF	TGTGCCAGCAGCCAAGTGGAGTTCCGTACTGAAGCTTTCTTT
TRBV5-1	TRBJ2-5	TRBD1	.	CASSPPTGGETQYF	TGCGCCAGCAGCCCCCCGACAGGGGGAGAGACCCAGTACTTC
TRBV2	TRBJ2-1	TRBD2	.	CASSLMTSGGNEQFF	TGTGCCAGCAGTCTCATGACTAGCGGGGGGAATGAGCAGTTCTTC
TRBV7-3	TRBJ2-3	TRBD2	.	CASSVVTSASTDTQYF	TGTGCCAGCAGCGTAGTGACTAGCGCCAGCACAGATACGCAGTATTTT
TRBV3-1/TRBV3-2	TRBJ1-2	TRBD1	.	CASSQTGVDYGYTF	TGTGCCAGCAGCCAGACAGGGGTTGACTATGGCTACACCTTC
TRBV6-5	TRBJ2-7	.	.	CASSLAERVYEQYF	TGTGCCAGCAGTTTAGCGGAGCGGGTCTACGAGCAGTACTTC
TRBV11-2	TRBJ2-1	TRBD2	.	CASSLISGRTYEQFF	TGTGCCAGCAGCTTAATTAGCGGGAGAACGTATGAGCAGTTCTTC
TRBV27	TRBJ2-7	.	.	CASSLSRGASGSPREQYF	TGTGCCAGCAGTTTATCCCGGGGGGCAAGCGGTTCTCCTCGGGAGCAGTACTTC
TRBV6-1	TRBJ2-1	.	.	CASSEVSQGSPTSREQFF	TGTGCCAGCAGTGAAGTTTCTCAGGGGTCACCAACCTCACGTGAGCAGTTCTTC
TRBV3-1/TRBV3-2	TRBJ1-1	.	.	CASSHRGLEAFF	TGTGCCAGCAGCCACCGCGGACTTGAAGCTTTCTTT
TRBV19	TRBJ1-6	TRBD1	.	CASSMGDSYLNSPLHF	TGTGCCAGTAGTATGGGGGACAGCTACCTAAATTCACCCCTCCACTTT
TRBV18	TRBJ1-1	TRBD1	once	CASSPLLTGQGRSDTEAFF	TGTGCCAGCTCACCACTTTTGACGGGACAGGGACGATCTGACACTGAAGCTTTCTTT
TRBV30	TRBJ2-7	TRBD1	few	CAWSVPGTGAYEQYF	TGTGCCTGGAGTGTACCCGGGACAGGGGCCTACGAGCAGTACTTC
TRBV28	TRBJ1-2	TRBD1	.	CASSGDRGRDYGYTF	TGTGCCAGCAGTGGCGACAGGGGGAGGGACTATGGCTACACCTTC
TRBV24-1	TRBJ2-7	.	.	CATSGKSSYEQYF	TGTGCCACCAGCGGGAAGAGCTCCTACGAGCAGTACTTC
TRBV2	TRBJ1-5	.	once	CASSALGGNQPQHF	TGTGCCAGCAGTGCATTAGGGGGCAATCAGCCCCAGCATTTT
TRBV29-1	TRBJ2-1	.	.	CSVEEGGGQFF	TGCAGCGTTGAAGAAGGAGGAGGGCAGTTCTTC
TRBV7-2	TRBJ2-2	.	.	CASSLAPSAFTGELFF	TGTGCCAGCAGCTTAGCCCCCAGCGCTTTCACCGGGGAGCTGTTTTTT
TRBV28	TRBJ2-1	.	few	CASSLSTLRGGSYNEQFF	TGTGCCAGCAGTTTATCGACTTTACGGGGAGGCTCCTACAATGAGCAGTTCTTC
TRBV6-2/TRBV6-3	TRBJ1-6	.	few	CASSYQRGPNNSPLHF	TGTGCCAGCAGTTATCAAAGGGGTCCTAATAATTCACCCCTCCACTTT
TRBV27	TRBJ2-1	.	.	CASIPGPYGNEQFF	TGTGCCAGCATCCCTGGTCCCTATGGCAATGAGCAGTTCTTC
TRBV4-3	TRBJ1-2	TRBD1	.	CASSPLGQGPYGYTF	TGCGCCAGCAGCCCCCTTGGACAGGGCCCCTATGGCTACACCTTC
TRBV5-4	TRBJ2-1	.	.	CASSLVAGDEQFF	TGTGCCAGCAGCTTGGTGGCCGGGGATGAGCAGTTCTTC
TRBV4-2	TRBJ2-3	TRBD1	.	CASRQGGTGPDTQYF	TGTGCCAGCAGGCAAGGAGGGACAGGGCCAGATACGCAGTATTTT
TRBV19	TRBJ2-1	.	.	CASSDSYNEQFF	TGTGCCAGTAGTGACAGTTACAATGAGCAGTTCTTC
TRBV7-2	TRBJ1-5	.	.	CASSLGGENNQPQHF	TGTGCCAGCAGCTTAGGAGGAGAGAACAATCAGCCCCAGCATTTT